This TCR beta chain stems from a study of blood T cell repertoires in COVID-19. Study-wide background: The United States, Italy and Spain were the sources of the acute and convalescent COVID-19 samples. Sample material is recorded as cDNA or gDNA derived from T cells, B-cell-depleted T cells, or PBMCs.

Per the study methods: Estimated nucleated cell counts came from reference gene primer amplification. The table came from immunoSEQ multiplex PCR; TCRdb's copy has only in-frame clones and leaves some out. From that table come the V and J calls and clone size; the DNA was used to work out D and trimming. The sample lists 200,000 to 250,000 clones; around 82% were seen once. V trimming: 4 bases; J trimming: 3 bases; junction bases outside the gene matches: 11. Germline V gives CDR1 SGHRS, CDR2 YFSETQ. This CDR3 is built from 16 residues. This sequence was found in a woman of 80 years or more with acute or convalescent COVID-19. The sequencing sample was made of peripheral blood. V gene TRBV5-1 combines with J gene TRBJ2-3; TRBD1 matches 7 bases. CDR3 coding DNA: TGCGCCAGCAGCCCCGGGACAGCCGGTACAACAGATACGCAGTATTTT. Protein sequence: CASSPGTAGTTDTQYF.